Sequencing of this T cell receptor beta chain was carried out in a study of blood T cells in healthy people across ages. Study conclusions and caveats: Roughly linear declines in TCR beta diversity per million T cells occurred with age.

The use of a sample-barcoded 5' primer and a J-beta primer mix characterized a second PCR of roughly 7 to 11 cycles. TCRdb independently ran MiXCR on the 5' RACE reads; one entry per CDR3 protein. Among about 650,000 distinct CDR3 sequences listed, more than 45% were seen once. This clonotype was seen ten or more times. The antigen is not known. Sequencing was done on a sample of blood. The source of this sequence is a woman of 80 years or more in good health.

Written as DNA, the CDR3 is TGCGCCAGCAGCTACACCCCGGGAGATTACAATGAGCAGTTCTTC. Its translation: CASSYTPGDYNEQFF. The chain carries TRBV5-1 and TRBJ2-1, with D possibly matching TRBD2 (6 bases). The V gene's germline CDR1 is SGHRS and CDR2 YFSETQ. The CDR3 consists of 15 residues. V lost 3 bases and J lost 4, with 14 bases in between.